These T cell receptor beta chains were read from a single sample in a study of blood T cells in healthy people across ages. Using its own MiXCR run on the 5' RACE reads, TCRdb lists one record per CDR3 protein. The table lists hundreds of thousands of distinct CDR3 sequences, roughly 64% of them singletons. Sequencing was done on a sample of blood. These receptors were taken from a young man in good health. The CDR3 runs from the conserved cysteine through the conserved F or W. The D gene is left open where the match is weak. For some rows the clone size is stated as once, few or many, or as a class when expanded; others skip it.

>-|TRBV29-1|TRBJ2-7|-
TGCAGCGTTCTGTCCGACCCCTACGAGCAGTACTTC
CSVLSDPYEQYF
>-|TRBV13|TRBJ2-4|-
TGTGCCAGCAGCTTAGGCGGCAGTTCAGACATTCAGTACTTC
CASSLGGSSDIQYF
>-|TRBV25-1|TRBJ2-5|-
TGTGCCAGCAGTGAGTCGGCAACCTCGGGGCCAGAGCGTGGCGAGACCCAGTACTTC
CASSESATSGPERGETQYF
>-|TRBV20-1|TRBJ2-7|TRBD2
TGCAGTGCTAGTCCCCCGAGCGGGACGGGCTACGAGCAGTACTTC
CSASPPSGTGYEQYF
>-|TRBV12-3/TRBV12-4|TRBJ1-5|TRBD1
TGTGCCACCCAGGGGGCTGGAGGCAATCAGCCCCAGCATTTT
CATQGAGGNQPQHF
>-|TRBV6-6|TRBJ2-4|-
TGTGCCAGCAGTTACCAATATGTGGGGGAGCAGTACTTC
CASSYQYVGEQYF
>few|TRBV14|TRBJ2-5|-
TGTGCCAGCAGTGAGGGACCTCGGAGAGAGACCCAGTACTTC
CASSEGPRRETQYF
>-|TRBV7-2|TRBJ2-2|TRBD2
TGTGCCAGCAGCTCAAATTGGGGACTAGCGGTCACCGGGGAGCTGTTTTTT
CASSSNWGLAVTGELFF
>-|TRBV18|TRBJ2-7|-
TGTGCCAGCTCACCTAATGATGGTCTTGGCAGCGAGCAGTACTTC
CASSPNDGLGSEQYF
>few|TRBV27|TRBJ1-5|-
TGTGCCAGCAGTTCCACCGGGCATCAGCCCCAGCATTTT
CASSSTGHQPQHF
>-|TRBV12-3/TRBV12-4|TRBJ2-1|TRBD1
TGTGCCAGCACCGTGGGTCGGACAGGGGGAAATAACGAGCAGTTCTTC
CASTVGRTGGNNEQFF
>-|TRBV12-3/TRBV12-4|TRBJ2-7|-
TGTGCCAGCAGTTTAACAGGGAGCTCCTACAATGAGCAGTACTTC
CASSLTGSSYNEQYF
>-|TRBV10-3|TRBJ2-3|TRBD2
TGTGCCATCAGTGAGCGGAGCGGGAGTGAAACAGATACGCAGTATTTT
CAISERSGSETDTQYF
>few|TRBV29-1|TRBJ2-1|-
TGCAGCGTGGAGAGGAGATCTTTAAACTACAATGAGCAGTTCTTC
CSVERRSLNYNEQFF
>-|TRBV5-1|TRBJ2-5|-
TGCGCCAGCAGGGAGGGAGCTCTTGAGACCCAGTACTTC
CASREGALETQYF
>-|TRBV10-2|TRBJ2-1|-
TGCGCCAGCAGTGAGTTGGTTAGTACCTATGAGCAGTTCTTC
CASSELVSTYEQFF
>-|TRBV7-2|TRBJ2-7|-
TGTGCCAGCAGCTCCAGCCCTGGGGCCGCCTACGAGCAGTACTTC
CASSSSPGAAYEQYF
>-|TRBV6-5|TRBJ2-3|-
TGTGCCAGCAGCCCTACAGGGACCACAGATACGCAGTATTTT
CASSPTGTTDTQYF
>-|TRBV9|TRBJ2-7|TRBD2
TGTGCCAGCAGCCCGGGGCGGGGAGGGCCTTCCTACAATGAGCAGTACTTC
CASSPGRGGPSYNEQYF
>few|TRBV4-3|TRBJ1-4|-
TGCGCCAGCAGCCAAGCTCGGGGCGAAAAACTGTTTTTT
CASSQARGEKLFF
>-|TRBV6-5|TRBJ2-5|-
TGTGCCAGCAAAGGAGGGCGGGAGACCCAGTACTTC
CASKGGRETQYF
>-|TRBV9|TRBJ2-7|-
TGTGCCAGCAGCGTAGCTGGGGACACGCCTACCCAGTACTTC
CASSVAGDTPTQYF
>-|TRBV30|TRBJ2-3|TRBD2
TGTGCCTGGAGAGGGAGAGTGATAGCGGGTAGCACAGATACGCAGTATTTT
CAWRGRVIAGSTDTQYF
>-|TRBV29-1|TRBJ2-7|-
TGCAGCGTTGCGGCCGGGGCCGCCGAGCAGTACTTC
CSVAAGAAEQYF
>few|TRBV20-1|TRBJ2-5|TRBD2
TGCAGTGCTAGTTGGGGGACTACCTTAGAGACCCAGTACTTC
CSASWGTTLETQYF
>-|TRBV20-1|TRBJ1-5|TRBD1
TGCAGTGTCGTTCGAGGGACAGGGGGAAATCAGCCCCAGCATTTT
CSVVRGTGGNQPQHF
>-|TRBV30|TRBJ2-1|-
TGTGCCTGGAGTTCCTCCGGGACATATGAGCAGTTCTTC
CAWSSSGTYEQFF
>few|TRBV7-6|TRBJ2-5|TRBD1
TGTGCCAGCAGCACCAACCCGGGACAGGGGAGAGAGACCCAGTACTTC
CASSTNPGQGRETQYF